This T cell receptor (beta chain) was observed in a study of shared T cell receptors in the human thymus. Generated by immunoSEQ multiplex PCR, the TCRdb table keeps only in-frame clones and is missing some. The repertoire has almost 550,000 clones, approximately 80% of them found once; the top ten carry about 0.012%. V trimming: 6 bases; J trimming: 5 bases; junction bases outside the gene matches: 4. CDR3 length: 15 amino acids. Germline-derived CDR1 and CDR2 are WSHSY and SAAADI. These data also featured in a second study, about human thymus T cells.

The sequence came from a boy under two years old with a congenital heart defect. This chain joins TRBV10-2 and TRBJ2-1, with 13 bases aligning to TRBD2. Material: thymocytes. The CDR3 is CASSSGTSGNNEQFF. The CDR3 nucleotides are TGCGCCAGCAGCTCCGGGACTAGCGGGAACAATGAGCAGTTCTTC.